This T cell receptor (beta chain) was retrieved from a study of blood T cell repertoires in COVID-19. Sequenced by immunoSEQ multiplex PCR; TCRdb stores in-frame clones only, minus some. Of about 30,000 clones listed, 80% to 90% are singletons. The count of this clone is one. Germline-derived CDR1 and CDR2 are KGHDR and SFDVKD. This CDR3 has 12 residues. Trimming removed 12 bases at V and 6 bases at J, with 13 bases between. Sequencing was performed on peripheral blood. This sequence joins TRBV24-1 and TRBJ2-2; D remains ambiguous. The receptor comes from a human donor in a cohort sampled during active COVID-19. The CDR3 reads CAASFRSGELFF. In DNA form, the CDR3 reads TGTGCCGCAAGCTTTCGATCCGGGGAGCTGTTTTTT.